This TCR beta chain was identified in a study of chemoradiotherapy in HPV16-positive cancers. This clone was recorded a few times. The repertoire was sequenced with immunoSEQ multiplex PCR; TCRdb's copy has only in-frame clones and lacks some. The sample lists 5,000 or so clones; 70% to 90% were seen once. V lost 0 bases and J 7 bases, leaving 9 bases between the germline ends. This CDR3 is built from 13 residues. Germline-derived CDR1 and CDR2 are SNHLY and FYNNEI. The rearrangement uses TRBV2 and TRBJ1-1; D ambiguous. Sequences were derived from tumor tissue, sampled from a patient who underwent chemoradiotherapy. This clonotype was obtained from a human donor with HPV-associated anogenital cancer. CDR3 region: CASSEAPGDEAFF. The CDR3 nucleotides are TGTGCCAGCAGTGAAGCACCGGGAGATGAAGCTTTCTTT.